The clone carrying this T cell receptor beta chain occurred a few times. Template switching supplied a universal primer site; unique molecular identifiers were carried on the cDNA. TCRdb itself ran the 5' RACE reads through MiXCR, one entry per CDR3 protein. The sample lists 700,000 or so distinct CDR3 sequences, less than 25% occurring once. The sample originates from a study of identical twins. The same specimen was also included in a second study, on T cells expressing NK-cell markers. That paper adds: Sorting was restricted to alpha-beta TCR T cells by an anti-gamma-delta TCR antibody in several experiments.

The TCR originated in a woman in her late teens or twenties in good health. The sequenced sample consisted of PBMCs.

The CDR3 DNA sequence: TGCAGTGCTAGACTCATGATCGAGCAGTACTTC. It codes for CSARLMIEQYF. The genes are TRBV20-1 and TRBJ2-7, with no clear D. Germline V gives CDR1 DFQATT, CDR2 SNEGSKA (reference sequence). Trimming removed 2 bases from V and 6 bases from J, with 8 bases in between. The CDR3 consists of 11 residues.